One and the same sample provided the 20 T cell receptor beta chains below, sequenced in a study of technical replicates of blood from several donors. TCRdb's table, derived via immunoSEQ multiplex PCR, lists solely in-frame clones and lacks some. The sample lists approximately 81,000 clones; 90% to 96% were seen once. Input material: T cells isolated from PBMCs. These receptors all stem from a human donor in good health.

V is TRBV4-1 and J is TRBJ2-7, with a possible D match to TRBD1 (5 bases). The V gene's germline CDR1 is MGHRA and CDR2 YSYEKL. The V and J ends lost 2 bases and 4 bases respectively, with 9 bases between them. The CDR3 is 13 residues long. The CDR3 bases are TGCGCCAGCAGCCAAAACAGGTTTTACGAGCAGTACTTC. This encodes CASSQNRFYEQYF.

The V call is TRBV12-5, the J call TRBJ2-1, with 11 positions matching TRBD2. V lost 0 bases and J lost 5; bases outside the gene matches: 3. The germline V gene has CDR1 LGHNT and CDR2 FRNRAP. The CDR3 is made up of 16 amino acids. Written as DNA, the CDR3 is TGTGCTAGTGGTTTGGTAACTAGCGGGGGCAACAATGAGCAGTTCTTC. Residues: CASGLVTSGGNNEQFF.

The V call is TRBV5-4, the J call TRBJ2-1; 11 bases match TRBD2. With 0 bases clipped from V and 5 bases from J, the junction kept 1 base outside the gene matches. This CDR3 is built from 15 residues. Per germline, CDR1 SGHNT and CDR2 YYREEE (reference sequence). CDR3 residues: CASSLVTSGNNEQFF. As DNA, the CDR3 is TGTGCCAGCAGCTTGGTGACTAGCGGGAACAATGAGCAGTTCTTC.

This chain joins TRBV7-3 and TRBJ2-3; D is perhaps TRBD2 (5 bases). V lost 1 base and J 1 base, leaving 9 bases between the germline ends. The CDR3 is made up of 15 amino acids. Germline V lookup: CDR1 SGHTA, CDR2 FQGTGA. In nucleotides, the CDR3 is TGTGCCAGCAGCTTAAGTCCGAGGGGCACAGATACGCAGTATTTT. This encodes CASSLSPRGTDTQYF.

The chain links TRBV7-6 to TRBJ2-2, with 7 bases that match TRBD2. Trimming removed 0 bases from V and 4 bases from J; junction bases left unmatched: 5. CDR3 size: 16 residues. Germline V lookup: CDR1 SGHVS, CDR2 FNYEAQ. CDR3: CASSLAGGSSTGELFF. In nucleotides, the CDR3 is TGTGCCAGCAGCTTAGCTGGCGGGAGCAGCACCGGGGAGCTGTTTTTT.

This chain connects TRBV11-3 to TRBJ2-1, with 10 bases identical to TRBD2. The trim removed 5 bases at V and 3 bases at J, leaving 7 bases unmatched. The CDR3 contains 16 residues. CDR1 is SGHNT, CDR2 YENEEA, per germline. CDR3 sequence reads: CASSPSPSGGYNEQFF. The CDR3 DNA is TGTGCCAGCAGCCCTTCTCCTAGCGGGGGCTACAATGAGCAGTTCTTC.

The chain is built from TRBV10-3 and TRBJ2-1; TRBD2 agrees at 8 bases. V dropped 2 bases and J dropped 6; count of bases not matched to a gene: 0. Germline V gene lookup returns CDR1 ENHRY and CDR2 SYGVKD. This CDR3 is built from 13 residues. The CDR3 is CAISEGTSNEQFF. The CDR3 DNA sequence: TGTGCCATCAGTGAGGGGACTAGCAATGAGCAGTTCTTC.

This clone was detected once. This chain joins TRBV20-1 and TRBJ2-5; no definite D call. The CDR3 has 11 residues. V lost 5 bases to trimming and J lost 5 bases, with 9 bases between them. From germline, CDR1 is DFQATT and CDR2 SNEGSKA (reference sequence). CDR3 loop: CSALHGETQYF. The CDR3 DNA reads TGCAGTGCTTTACACGGGGAGACCCAGTACTTC.

The chain employs TRBV7-2 and TRBJ2-3; the D is unclear. The CDR3 covers 14 residues. CDR1 is SGHTA and CDR2 is FQGNSA in the germline V gene. V lost 1 base and J lost 6, with 11 bases in between. In nucleotides, the CDR3 is TGTGCCAGCAGCTTAGTACTTCGCGTGGATACGCAGTATTTT. It translates to CASSLVLRVDTQYF.

V and J are TRBV4-1 and TRBJ2-1; 11 nucleotides match TRBD2. Germline V lookup: CDR1 MGHRA, CDR2 YSYEKL. The trim removed 1 base at V and 4 bases at J, leaving 9 bases unmatched. The CDR3 has 18 amino acids. CDR3 in DNA: TGCGCCAGCAGCCAAGGGGTTAGCGGGAGGGCCTTGTACAATGAGCAGTTCTTC. Its translation is CASSQGVSGRALYNEQFF.

The chain joins TRBV5-4 to TRBJ1-2, with D unresolved. Germline V gene sequence: CDR1 SGHNT, CDR2 YYREEE (reference sequence). V gave up 3 bases and J gave up 8 bases, with 14 bases separating them. The CDR3 length is 13 residues. Here the CDR3 reads CASSWSGENGYTF. The CDR3 region has the DNA TGTGCCAGCAGCTGGTCCGGGGAGAACGGCTACACCTTC.

The gene calls are TRBV28 and TRBJ2-7, with D maybe TRBD1 (5 bases). Trimming left V 6 bases short and J 3 bases short, with 15 bases between. CDR3 length equals 14 residues. Per the germline V gene, CDR1 is MDHEN and CDR2 is SYDVKM. The CDR3 DNA follows: TGTGCCAGCAGCCCAGGGCAGCAGATCTACGAGCAGTACTTC. This gives the protein CASSPGQQIYEQYF.

The chain recombines TRBV2 with TRBJ2-7; 10 positions agree with TRBD2. Germline assignment: CDR1 SNHLY and CDR2 FYNNEI. V was clipped by 7 bases and J by 4 bases; unmatched bases: 10. The CDR3 contains 15 residues. The CDR3 loop reads CASNLLVAGGYEQYF. The DNA for the CDR3 is TGTGCCAGCAATTTATTGGTAGCGGGAGGATACGAGCAGTACTTC.

The CDR3 loop is CASNQAVNTEAFF. The CDR3, as DNA: TGTGCCAGCAACCAGGCAGTGAACACTGAAGCTTTCTTT. This sequence joins TRBV7-9 and TRBJ1-1, with D hard to call. Germline values: CDR1 SEHNR, CDR2 FQNEAQ (reference sequence). Trimming left V 7 bases short and J 0 bases short, with 9 bases between. The CDR3 contains 13 residues.

This rearrangement joins TRBV7-3 to TRBJ2-1; D remains ambiguous. CDR1 and CDR2 (germline): SGHTA, FQGTGA. The CDR3 contains 13 residues. The ends were cut back, 8 bases at V and 5 bases at J, with 13 bases in the middle. The CDR3 sequence is CASAAARHNEQFF. In DNA, the CDR3 is TGTGCCAGCGCTGCGGCTCGACACAATGAGCAGTTCTTC.

This chain connects TRBV29-1 to TRBJ1-1; possibly TRBD1 for D (6 bases). The CDR3 is 14 residues long. Germline CDR1 is SQVTM and CDR2 is ANQGSEA. The V and J ends lost 4 bases and 0 bases respectively, with 12 bases between them. CDR3 DNA sequence: TGCAGCGTTGGGGGGCGGTTAATGAACACTGAAGCTTTCTTT. It codes for CSVGGRLMNTEAFF.

V usage is TRBV4-2 and J usage is TRBJ2-7; D possibly corresponds to TRBD2 (6 bases). Germline lookup yields CDR1 LGHNA and CDR2 YNFKEQ. Trimming left V 1 base short and J 0 bases short, with 10 bases between. This CDR3 is built from 15 residues. This CDR3 is CASSQAAGNSYEQYF. The CDR3 coding sequence is TGTGCCAGCAGCCAAGCGGCGGGAAACTCCTACGAGCAGTACTTC.

The chain joins TRBV7-9 to TRBJ2-1; 9 bases fit TRBD2. Germline CDR1 and CDR2: SEHNR and FQNEAQ (reference sequence). Unmatched junction bases numbered 3, after V lost 5 bases and J lost 4 bases. This CDR3 contains 14 residues. CDR3 coding DNA: TGTGCCAGCAGCCTGACTAGCGGTTACAATGAGCAGTTCTTC. Its translation is CASSLTSGYNEQFF.

This sequence joins TRBV10-3 and TRBJ1-2; D is undetermined. The CDR3 has 13 amino acids. V lost 4 bases and J lost 4, with 10 bases in between. Germline V lookup: CDR1 ENHRY, CDR2 SYGVKD. CDR3 sequence (DNA): TGTGCCATCAGTGGGAGGACTCTCTATGGCTACACCTTC. It specifies CAISGRTLYGYTF.

V and J are TRBV5-6 and TRBJ1-1, with D unresolved. Between the trimmed V and J ends, which lost 7 bases and 0 bases, there was a span of 16 bases. The CDR3 is 15 amino acids. Germline lookup yields CDR1 SGHDT and CDR2 YYEEEE. CDR3 residues: CASSSLRLLNTEAFF. In nucleotides, the CDR3 is TGTGCCAGCTCCTCACTTAGACTGCTGAACACTGAAGCTTTCTTT.